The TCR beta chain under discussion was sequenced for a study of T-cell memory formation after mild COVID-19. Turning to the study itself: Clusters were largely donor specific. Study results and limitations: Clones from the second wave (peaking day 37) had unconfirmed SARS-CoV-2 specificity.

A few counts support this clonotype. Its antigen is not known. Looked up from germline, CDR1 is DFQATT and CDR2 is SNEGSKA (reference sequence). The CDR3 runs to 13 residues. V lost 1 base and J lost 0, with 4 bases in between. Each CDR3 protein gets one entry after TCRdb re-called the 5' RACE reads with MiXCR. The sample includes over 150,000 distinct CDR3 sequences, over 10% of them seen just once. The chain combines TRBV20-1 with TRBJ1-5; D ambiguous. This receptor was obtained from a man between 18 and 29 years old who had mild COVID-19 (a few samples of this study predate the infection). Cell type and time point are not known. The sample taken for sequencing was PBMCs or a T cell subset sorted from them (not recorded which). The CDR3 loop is CSARVDSNQPQHF. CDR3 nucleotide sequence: TGCAGTGCTAGAGTAGATAGCAATCAGCCCCAGCATTTT.